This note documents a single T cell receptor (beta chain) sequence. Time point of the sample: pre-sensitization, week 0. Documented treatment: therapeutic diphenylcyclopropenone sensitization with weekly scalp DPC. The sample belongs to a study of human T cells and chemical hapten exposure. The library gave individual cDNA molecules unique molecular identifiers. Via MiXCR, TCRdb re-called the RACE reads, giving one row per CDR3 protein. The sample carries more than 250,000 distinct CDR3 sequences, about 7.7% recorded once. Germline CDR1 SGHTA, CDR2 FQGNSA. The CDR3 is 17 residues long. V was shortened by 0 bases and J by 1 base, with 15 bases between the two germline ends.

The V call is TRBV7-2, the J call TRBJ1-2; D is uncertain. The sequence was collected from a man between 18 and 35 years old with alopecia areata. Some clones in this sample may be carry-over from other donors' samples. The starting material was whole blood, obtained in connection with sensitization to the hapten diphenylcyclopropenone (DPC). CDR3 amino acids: CASSLAAPDPINYGYTF. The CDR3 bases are TGTGCCAGCAGCTTAGCAGCTCCGGACCCTATTAACTATGGCTACACCTTC.